The rows below give T cell receptor beta chains drawn from one sample of a study of T cells in Graves' hyperthyroidism and ophthalmopathy. From the multiplex PCR reads, TCRdb called clonotypes with MiXCR, one entry per CDR3 protein. The data hold around 620,000 distinct CDR3 sequences, with 15% to 20% observed a single time. The source material was blood. These receptors originate from a woman between 25 and 40 years old with Graves' hyperthyroidism. Both conserved end residues are part of each CDR3. D genes are given only for firm matches. Rows may omit the clone size; those that give it use once, few, many or a size class.

>TRBJ2-1|14|TRBV12-3/TRBV12-4|-|many
CASSSLGSYNEQFF
TGTGCCAGCAGTTCGCTAGGCTCCTACAATGAGCAGTTCTTC
>TRBJ2-3|13|TRBV28|-|many
CAIHRVSTDTQYF
TGTGCCATCCACAGGGTCTCCACAGATACGCAGTATTTT
>TRBJ1-1|11|TRBV29-1|-|many
CSVEVNTEAFF
TGCAGCGTTGAGGTGAACACTGAAGCTTTCTTT
>TRBJ1-5|14|TRBV28|TRBD1|many
CASSPPGGWQPQHF
TGTGCCAGCAGTCCCCCAGGGGGTTGGCAGCCCCAGCATTTT
>TRBJ2-1|13|TRBV2|-|many
CASSFPTNNEQFF
TGTGCCAGCAGTTTCCCGACTAACAATGAGCAGTTCTTC
>TRBJ2-5|12|TRBV29-1|-|many
CSVVGVRETQYF
TGCAGCGTTGTAGGGGTTCGGGAGACCCAGTACTTC
>TRBJ2-7|16|TRBV20-1|TRBD2|-
CSGKGLAGDLTYEQYF
TGCAGTGGGAAAGGTCTAGCGGGGGACCTTACCTACGAGCAGTACTTC
>TRBJ2-3|14|TRBV9|TRBD1|-
CASGPRTGVDTQYF
TGTGCCAGCGGGCCCCGGACAGGGGTGGATACGCAGTATTTT
>TRBJ2-7|15|TRBV6-1|-|few
CASSPGLASPYEQYF
TGTGCCAGCAGCCCCGGACTGGCTTCTCCCTACGAGCAGTACTTC
>TRBJ2-1|14|TRBV2|TRBD2|many
CASSGTGLGNEQFF
TGTGCCAGCAGCGGCACGGGACTAGGCAATGAGCAGTTCTTC
>TRBJ2-7|14|TRBV11-2|-|-
CASSLEVGNYEQYF
TGTGCCAGCAGCTTAGAAGTCGGAAACTACGAGCAGTACTTC
>TRBJ1-5|20|TRBV7-2|TRBD1|few
CASSPPYLGQGTYSNQPQHF
TGTGCCAGCTCACCCCCGTATCTTGGACAGGGGACTTATAGCAATCAGCCCCAGCATTTT
>TRBJ2-1|14|TRBV5-1|TRBD1|many
CASSVGTVNNEQFF
TGCGCCAGCAGCGTCGGGACAGTTAACAATGAGCAGTTCTTC
>TRBJ1-1|13|TRBV19|-|-
CASSIPPNTEAFF
TGTGCCAGTAGTATCCCCCCGAACACTGAAGCTTTCTTT
>TRBJ2-3|13|TRBV3-1|TRBD1|few
CASSKQGADTQYF
TGTGCCAGCAGCAAACAGGGGGCAGATACGCAGTATTTT
>TRBJ2-3|18|TRBV27|TRBD2|many
CASSLYGLAGAGTDTQYF
TGTGCCAGCAGTTTATACGGGCTAGCGGGAGCAGGCACAGATACGCAGTATTTT
>TRBJ2-5|17|TRBV6-1|TRBD2|-
CASSKPGLAGGPETQYF
TGTGCCAGCAGTAAACCGGGACTAGCGGGAGGGCCCGAGACCCAGTACTTC
>TRBJ1-1|17|TRBV27|-|many
CASSPSVQVRDTAEAFF
TGTGCCAGCAGTCCCTCGGTGCAAGTTCGGGACACTGCTGAAGCTTTCTTT
>TRBJ1-1|14|TRBV11-3|TRBD1|few
CAGSKRQGGTEAFF
TGTGCCGGCAGCAAGCGACAGGGTGGGACTGAAGCTTTCTTT
>TRBJ2-2|16|TRBV3-1|-|few
CASSLLRTTSTGELFF
TGTGCCAGCAGCCTATTAAGAACAACGAGCACCGGGGAGCTGTTTTTT
>TRBJ2-3|17|TRBV7-9|TRBD2|many
CASSLSLRSGDSDTQYF
TGTGCCAGCAGCTTAAGCTTGCGTAGCGGGGACTCCGATACGCAGTATTTT
>TRBJ2-1|17|TRBV20-1|TRBD2|few
CSARDVLAGDSYNEQFF
TGCAGTGCTAGAGATGTGCTAGCGGGGGACTCCTACAATGAGCAGTTCTTC
>TRBJ1-5|14|TRBV2|-|few
CASTGTDNNQPQHF
TGTGCCAGCACCGGGACCGATAATAATCAGCCCCAGCATTTT
>TRBJ2-1|18|TRBV6-5|-|few
CASSYMGQRAPGKNGQFF
TGTGCCAGCAGTTATATGGGGCAGCGGGCACCTGGAAAGAATGGGCAGTTCTTC
>TRBJ1-2|12|TRBV6-1|-|-
CASERMGGGYTF
TGTGCCAGCGAGAGGATGGGGGGCGGCTACACCTTC